Below are 16 T cell receptor beta chains sequenced from a single sample in a study of T cells after yellow fever vaccination. TCRdb called the 5' RACE reads again in MiXCR, with one record for every CDR3 protein. The sample yields about 57,000 distinct CDR3 sequences, around 7.4% seen once. Material: CD8+ T cells sorted from PBMCs, obtained 15 days after the yellow fever booster vaccination. The receptors derive from a man in his thirties or forties who received the YFV17D yellow fever vaccine.

In this sample, this clonotype turned up many times. This chain connects TRBV5-8 to TRBJ1-6; D is unclear. Germline-derived CDR1 and CDR2 are SGHTS and YDEGEE. Trimming cost V 2 bases and J 0 bases, with 6 bases left between them. The CDR3 loop spans 15 amino acids. This CDR3 reads CASSFSSSYNSPLHF. The DNA for the CDR3 is TGTGCCAGCAGCTTCTCGAGCTCCTATAATTCACCCCTCCACTTT. The entire variable domain, with the rest obtained from reference TRBV5-8 and TRBJ1-6, is as follows: EAGVTQSPTHLIKTRGQQATLRCSPISGHTSVYWYQQALGLGLQFLLWYDEGEERNRGNFPPRFSGRQFPNYSSELNVNALELEDSALYLCASSFSSSYNSPLHFGNGTRLTVT.

This clonotype was seen only a few times. This rearrangement joins TRBV11-2 to TRBJ2-3; perhaps TRBD1 as D (5 bases). Germline V CDR1 and CDR2: SGHAT, FQNNGV. V shed 5 bases and J shed 2 bases, with 8 bases lying between them. The CDR3 contains 13 residues. The CDR3 spells CASSPGFTDTQYF. The CDR3 DNA follows: TGTGCCAGCAGCCCAGGGTTCACAGATACGCAGTATTTT.

V gene TRBV3-1 combines with J gene TRBJ1-4, with D hard to call. V lost 7 bases to trimming and J lost 9 bases, with 21 bases between them. The length of the CDR3 is 15 residues. The germline gives CDR1 LGHDT, CDR2 YNNKEL (reference sequence). CDR3 in amino acids: CASTQEIATPQKLFF. CDR3 in DNA: TGTGCCAGCACCCAGGAGATCGCGACGCCACAAAAACTGTTTTTT.

This clonotype appeared many times. The chain combines TRBV11-2 with TRBJ2-1; no clear D. Trimming stripped 8 bases from V and 6 bases from J, with 17 bases between. Germline V lookup: CDR1 SGHAT, CDR2 FQNNGV. The CDR3 has 14 amino acids. The DNA of the CDR3 is TGTGCCAGCCGACCAGACATCCTCCTCAATGAGCAGTTCTTC. Protein sequence: CASRPDILLNEQFF.

This clonotype was picked up many times. The V gene is TRBV5-1, the J gene TRBJ2-3; 7 bases match TRBD2. Germline V lookup: CDR1 SGHRS, CDR2 YFSETQ. The trim removed 3 bases at V and 2 bases at J, leaving 6 bases unmatched. The CDR3 extends over 15 amino acids. The CDR3 loop reads CASSWAGTITDTQYF. The CDR3 DNA sequence: TGCGCCAGCAGCTGGGCCGGGACTATCACAGATACGCAGTATTTT.

There are many counts of this clonotype. The rearrangement uses TRBV4-3 and TRBJ2-7; TRBD2 matches 8 bases. Germline assignment: CDR1 LGHNA and CDR2 YSLEER. V lost 0 bases and J lost 2; bases outside the gene matches: 3. This CDR3 is 15 amino acids long. The CDR3 is CASSQEGLGAYEQYF. The CDR3 DNA is TGCGCCAGCAGCCAAGAGGGACTAGGGGCCTACGAGCAGTACTTC.

This clonotype has only a few counts. The chain employs TRBV6-4 and TRBJ2-1; 9 positions agree with TRBD2. The CDR3 has 15 residues. Germline V gene data show CDR1 as MRHNA and CDR2 as SNTAGT. Trimming cost V 0 bases and J 4 bases; bases outside gene matches: 1. CDR3 residues: CASSDSSGSYNEQFF. The CDR3 DNA is TGTGCCAGCAGTGACTCTAGCGGGAGTTACAATGAGCAGTTCTTC.

In its sample, this clonotype was seen many times. V is TRBV7-9 and J is TRBJ2-3, with D possibly TRBD1 on 5 matching bases. The CDR3 totals 16 residues. Between the trimmed V and J ends, which lost 5 bases and 2 bases, there was a span of 17 bases. Germline CDR1 SEHNR, CDR2 FQNEAQ (reference sequence). This CDR3 is CASSPGHLDYTDTQYF. CDR3 nucleotide sequence: TGTGCCAGCAGCCCCGGACACCTTGATTACACAGATACGCAGTATTTT.

This clonotype was detected ten times or more. The rearrangement links TRBV20-1 to TRBJ2-6, with a possible D match to TRBD1 (5 bases). Germline CDR1 DFQATT, CDR2 SNEGSKA (reference sequence). CDR3 length equals 17 residues. The CDR3 DNA reads as TGCAGGGACCAACGACAGCCGACGCTCTCTGGGGCCAACGTCCTGACTTTC. Translated: CRDQRQPTLSGANVLTF.

The chain uses TRBV6-2 or TRBV6-3 and TRBJ2-3; D uncertain. This CDR3 has 12 amino acids. From germline, CDR1 is MNHEY and CDR2 SVGEGT. Trimming left V 0 bases short and J 6 bases short, with 4 bases between. The CDR3 nucleotides are TGTGCCAGCAGTTACTCGCCGGATACGCAGTATTTT. It codes for CASSYSPDTQYF.

The sample holds many counts of this clonotype. This chain joins TRBV20-1 and TRBJ2-5, with D possibly matching TRBD2 (5 bases). The CDR3 runs 14 residues. V lost 4 bases and J lost 5, with 17 bases in between. Per the germline V gene, CDR1 is DFQATT and CDR2 is SNEGSKA (reference sequence). CDR3 DNA sequence: TGCAGTGCTACTAACCGGGAAGCCGGGGAGACCCAGTACTTC. Translation gives CSATNREAGETQYF.

About this clonotype: It may be a read error: a sequence one base away is much more abundant. The chain couples TRBV29-1 to TRBJ2-7, with D perhaps matching TRBD1 (6 bases). CDR3 length: 14 residues. Germline V CDR1 and CDR2: SQVTM, ANQGSEA. Here the CDR3 reads CSVEGDNKSYGQYF. Here the CDR3 DNA reads TGCAGCGTTGAGGGGGACAATAAATCCTACGGGCAGTACTTC.

This clonotype was counted many times. The chain uses TRBV6-1 and TRBJ1-3, with TRBD1 matching 10 bases. Unmatched junction bases numbered 5, after V lost 7 bases and J lost 2 bases. The germline CDR1 and CDR2 sequences are MNHNS and SASEGT. The length of the CDR3 is 15 residues. The CDR3 DNA sequence: TGTGCCAGCACCGAAGACAGGGGGCCTGGAAACACCATATATTTT. It encodes CASTEDRGPGNTIYF.

This clonotype has ten or more counts. CDR3 nucleotides: TGCAGCGTTGAAGATTCAAGAGGGGCCGGGGAGCTGTTTTTT. It translates to CSVEDSRGAGELFF. V and J are TRBV29-1 and TRBJ2-2; D could derive from TRBD1 or TRBD2 (5 bases each). The length of the CDR3 is 14 residues. The V end lost 0 bases, the J end lost 6 bases, and 11 bases lay between the germline ends. Germline assignment: CDR1 SQVTM and CDR2 ANQGSEA.

This clonotype was found many times. The genes are TRBV12-3 or TRBV12-4 and TRBJ2-1; 9 positions agree with TRBD2. The CDR3 is 16 amino acids. Losses at the gene ends were 6 bases for V and 9 bases for J; bases not matched to a gene: 15. CDR3: CASSSGRGGRVGEQFF. The CDR3 DNA is TGTGCCAGCAGCTCCGGTAGGGGCGGGAGGGTTGGTGAGCAGTTCTTC.

This clonotype appeared many times. The rearrangement joins TRBV5-1 to TRBJ2-3; TRBD1 might be the D (6 bases). V gave up 1 base and J gave up 5 bases, with 8 bases separating them. CDR3 length equals 13 residues. Germline V gene sequence: CDR1 SGHRS, CDR2 YFSETQ. Here the CDR3 reads CASSLPGEDTQYF. DNA for the CDR3: TGCGCCAGCAGCTTGCCAGGGGAAGATACGCAGTATTTT. Based on the CDR3 plus reference TRBV5-1 and TRBJ2-3, the full variable domain is KAGVTQTPRYLIKTRGQQVTLSCSPISGHRSVSWYQQTPGQGLQFLFEYFSETQRNKGNFPGRFSGRQFSNSRSEMNVSTLELGDSALYLCASSLPGEDTQYFGPGTRLTVL.